A single count supports the clone carrying this TCR beta chain. Original analysis: Nucleated cell number was recorded as an estimate derived from reference gene primer amplification. Repertoires were generated with immunoSEQ multiplex PCR, while TCRdb's copy carries only in-frame clones and drops some. The V and J calls and clone size were taken over from that table, and D and trimming were inferred from the DNA. This table has roughly 170,000 clones, about 75% appearing once. This specimen comes from a study of blood T cell repertoires in COVID-19. Turning to the study itself: In each case, the material was cDNA or gDNA derived from T cells, B-cell-depleted T cells, or PBMCs.

The CDR3 length is 14 residues. V shed 8 bases and J shed 1 base, with 12 bases lying between them. Per the germline V gene, CDR1 is ENHRY and CDR2 is SYGVKD. V and J are TRBV10-3 and TRBJ1-3; D might be TRBD1 (5 bases). This clonotype was sampled from a woman in her sixties or seventies with acute or convalescent COVID-19. Sequencing was carried out using peripheral blood. DNA of the CDR3: TGTGCCATCCACGGGGGGAGATCTGGAAACACCATATATTTT. Residues: CAIHGGRSGNTIYF.